This T cell receptor beta chain comes out of a study of T cell responses to AZD1222 COVID-19 vaccine. The repertoire was sequenced with immunoSEQ multiplex PCR; TCRdb's copy has only in-frame clones and lacks some. This table has around 53,000 clones, 85% appearing once. Notes on this clone: No antigen is known for it.

Study outcomes and limitations: Within unmutated variant regions lay the reported targets of nearly half of spike-specific TCRs. Researchers report vaccine-associated CD4 TCRs spanning spike, with dominance at 160-218 and 743-854.

Trimming shortened V by 5 bases and J by 12 bases, and 17 bases separated the two germline ends. This CDR3 comprises 13 residues. Germline CDR1 is MDHEN and CDR2 is SYDVKM. The material was peripheral blood, obtained on day 0 of MenACWY control vaccination. The clonotype was recovered from an adult in good health. The rearrangement uses TRBV28 and TRBJ1-5; no clear D gene. The CDR3 region has the DNA TGTGCCAGCAGTCCCCTAGACTGGTCTCACCAGCATTTT. Protein product: CASSPLDWSHQHF.